The 32 T cell receptor beta chains listed next were all sequenced from one sample in a study of CD4+ T cells in melanoma. Profiled with immunoSEQ multiplex PCR; TCRdb holds only in-frame clones, not every one. The repertoire holds around 100,000 clones, with roughly 90% as singletons. The sequenced sample was peripheral blood. These receptors were collected from a human donor with melanoma.

The chain carries TRBV7-2 and TRBJ1-3; perhaps TRBD1 as D (6 bases). The V gene lost 5 bases and the J gene lost 0 bases, with 23 bases spanning the gap. The CDR3 extends over 19 amino acids. Germline V gene data show CDR1 as SGHTA and CDR2 as FQGNSA. CDR3 sequence (DNA): TGTGCCAGCAGCAGCTTTTTGGGACAAAAGGATCTCTCTGGAAACACCATATATTTT. Its translation is CASSSFLGQKDLSGNTIYF.

The rearrangement links TRBV28 to TRBJ2-1, with a tentative D call TRBD2 (6 bases). Germline values: CDR1 MDHEN, CDR2 SYDVKM. V was trimmed by 1 base and J by 2 bases, leaving 9 bases between them. The CDR3 extends over 15 amino acids. The CDR3 DNA reads as TGTGCCAGCAGTTTATCGGGGAGGCCCTACAATGAGCAGTTCTTC. Protein: CASSLSGRPYNEQFF.

This clone was found a few times. The rearrangement links TRBV18 to TRBJ1-5; 9 bases match TRBD1. Germline V CDR1 and CDR2: KGHSH, LQKENI. The CDR3 has 16 residues. J gave up 6 bases and V 4 bases, and 10 bases lay outside the gene matches. This chain's CDR3 is CASSQQGDRAGQPQHF. The CDR3 bases are TGTGCCAGCTCACAACAGGGGGACAGGGCGGGTCAGCCCCAGCATTTT.

The rearrangement uses TRBV4-3 and TRBJ2-1, with 10 nucleotides matching TRBD2. J was trimmed by 0 bases and V by 1 base; bases with no gene match: 3. Germline CDR1 reads LGHNA; CDR2 reads YSLEER. The CDR3 length is 17 residues. This chain's CDR3 is CASSQGLAGGSYNEQFF. The CDR3 DNA reads TGCGCCAGCAGCCAAGGGTTAGCGGGGGGCTCCTACAATGAGCAGTTCTTC.

The chain is built from TRBV6-5 and TRBJ2-5; 11 bases are a match to TRBD2. J lost 6 bases, V lost 6 bases, and 9 bases had no gene match. Germline CDR1 and CDR2: MNHEY and SVGAGI. CDR3 length equals 15 residues. CDR3 nucleotides: TGTGCCAGCAGCCGCTCTAGCGGGGGGACACAGACCCAGTACTTC. The encoded protein is CASSRSSGGTQTQYF.

V is TRBV5-1 and J is TRBJ2-3; 11 bases agree with TRBD2. This CDR3 comprises 19 residues. Germline CDR1 SGHRS, CDR2 YFSETQ. The V and J ends lost 0 bases and 0 bases, in that order; junction bases with no gene match: 9. In nucleotides, the CDR3 is TGCGCCAGCAGCTTGGCCGGGACTAGCGGACGGACTAGCACAGATACGCAGTATTTT. The encoded protein is CASSLAGTSGRTSTDTQYF.

This clone was recorded once. V is TRBV28 and J is TRBJ2-5; no reliable D call. V was pared by 6 bases and J by 5 bases, with 13 bases between. CDR1 is MDHEN and CDR2 is SYDVKM in the germline V gene. The CDR3 covers 13 residues. For the CDR3, the DNA is TGTGCCAGCAGAAAAAGGGCCTTTGAGACCCAGTACTTC. This gives the protein CASRKRAFETQYF. The complete variable domain, with remaining parts taken from reference TRBV28 and TRBJ2-5, reads DVKVTQSSRYLVKRTGEKVFLECVQDMDHENMFWYRQDPGLGLRLIYFSYDVKMKEKGDIPEGYSVSREKKERFSLILESASTNQTSMYLCASRKRAFETQYFGPGTRLLVL.

V and J are TRBV11-2 and TRBJ2-3; no definite D call. V was clipped by 1 base and J by 7 bases, with 12 bases between them. Germline assignment: CDR1 SGHAT and CDR2 FQNNGV. The CDR3 extends over 14 amino acids. CDR3 in DNA: TGTGCCAGCAGCTTAGGCGAAAAGGGAAATACGCAGTATTTT. It codes for CASSLGEKGNTQYF.

This chain uses TRBV15 with TRBJ2-2, with D perhaps matching TRBD1 (6 bases). Deletions cut 0 bases from V and 2 bases from J, with 16 bases between. The V gene's germline CDR1 is LNHNV and CDR2 YYDKDF (reference sequence). This CDR3 has 18 amino acids. CDR3 amino acids: CATSRDYGRGGNTGELFF. The CDR3 bases are TGTGCCACCAGCAGAGATTATGGGCGTGGGGGCAACACCGGGGAGCTGTTTTTT.

This clone has only one observation. The rearrangement links TRBV6-5 to TRBJ2-2, with 13 bases identical to TRBD2. The CDR3 is made up of 14 amino acids. The germline V gene has CDR1 MNHEY and CDR2 SVGAGI. Trimming at V came to 7 bases and at J to 6 bases, leaving 2 bases not matched to a gene. The CDR3 bases are TGTGCCAGCATCGGACTAGCGGGAGCCGGGGAGCTGTTTTTT. It encodes CASIGLAGAGELFF.

The chain combines TRBV13 with TRBJ2-7, with 9 bases fitting TRBD1. This CDR3 region has 14 residues. J was trimmed by 1 base and V by 5 bases; bases with no gene match: 3. Per germline, CDR1 PRHDT and CDR2 FYEKMQ (reference sequence). The chain's CDR3 is CASSPGQGSYEQYF. DNA of the CDR3: TGTGCCAGCAGCCCAGGACAGGGGTCCTACGAGCAGTACTTC. Looking up the rest from reference TRBV13 and TRBJ2-7 gives the full variable domain: AAGVIQSPRHLIKEKRETATLKCYPIPRHDTVYWYQQGPGQDPQFLISFYEKMQSDKGSIPDRFSAQQFSDYHSELNMSSLELGDSALYFCASSPGQGSYEQYFGPGTRLTVT.

V is TRBV2 and J is TRBJ2-3; D gene ambiguous. V lost 7 bases and J lost 3, with 8 bases in between. This CDR3 comprises 12 residues. Germline CDR1 and CDR2: SNHLY and FYNNEI. As DNA, the CDR3 is TGTGCCAGCAATCTCGTAACAGATACGCAGTATTTT. It encodes CASNLVTDTQYF.

The chain has TRBV9 and TRBJ2-7; TRBD1 matches 11 bases. Per germline, CDR1 SGDLS and CDR2 YYNGEE. This CDR3 has 15 amino acids. V lost 3 bases and J lost 4; bases outside the gene matches: 6. CDR3 in DNA: TGTGCCAGCAGCGCGAGGGACAGGGGGGGGTACGAGCAGTACTTC. This translates into CASSARDRGGYEQYF. Supplemented by reference TRBV9 and TRBJ2-7, the full variable domain reads DSGVTQTPKHLITATGQRVTLRCSPRSGDLSVYWYQQSLDQGLQFLIQYYNGEERAKGNILERFSAQQFPDLHSELNLSSLELGDSALYFCASSARDRGGYEQYFGPGTRLTVT.

A single count supports this clone. This CDR3 reads CASSPSEAWGNEQFF. The CDR3 coding sequence is TGTGCCAGCAGTCCCTCCGAGGCTTGGGGCAATGAGCAGTTCTTC. The chain employs TRBV27 and TRBJ2-1; D gene uncertain. Per the germline V gene, CDR1 is MNHEY and CDR2 is SMNVEV (reference sequence). The CDR3 loop spans 15 amino acids. V dropped 5 bases and J dropped 6 bases, with 17 bases sitting between them.

The genes are TRBV6-1 and TRBJ2-3; TRBD1 is a possible D gene (6 bases). The V gene lost 4 bases and the J gene lost 2 bases, with 13 bases spanning the gap. Germline V gene lookup returns CDR1 MNHNS and CDR2 SASEGT. This CDR3 has 15 amino acids. The CDR3 nucleotides are TGTGCCAGCAGTGCTTCGACAGGCAACACAGATACGCAGTATTTT. Protein sequence: CASSASTGNTDTQYF.

The CDR3 DNA follows: TGTGCCAGCAGGGTGGGACAGGGGTTTTCACCCCTCCACTTT. The encoded protein is CASRVGQGFSPLHF. The chain carries TRBV28 and TRBJ1-6, with 10 bases identical to TRBD1. The junction had 5 bases not matched to a gene; V was cut back by 6 bases and J by 9 bases. Germline V lookup: CDR1 MDHEN, CDR2 SYDVKM. CDR3 size: 14 residues.

J is TRBJ1-4 and V is TRBV9; D gene ambiguous. In germline, CDR1 is SGDLS, CDR2 YYNGEE. Trimming left V 0 bases short and J 4 bases short, with 7 bases between. The CDR3 spans 14 residues. The CDR3 nucleotides read TGTGCCAGCAGCGTAGGTCAGGATAATGAAAAACTGTTTTTT. It specifies CASSVGQDNEKLFF.

The chain combines TRBV11-1 with TRBJ2-3; possibly TRBD1 or TRBD2 for D (5 bases each). Germline values: CDR1 SGHAT, CDR2 FQDESV (reference sequence). CDR3 size: 15 residues. Trimming took 3 bases from V and 4 from J, leaving 14 bases between them. CDR3 DNA: TGTGCCAGCAGCTTGTCCGGGACGGTCCCAGATACGCAGTATTTT. Residues: CASSLSGTVPDTQYF. The whole variable domain, filled in from reference TRBV11-1 and TRBJ2-3, reads EAEVAQSPRYKITEKSQAVAFWCDPISGHATLYWYRQILGQGPELLVQFQDESVVDDSQLPKDRFSAERLKGVDSTLKIQPAELGDSAMYLCASSLSGTVPDTQYFGPGTRLTVL.

In its sample, this clone was seen once. This rearrangement joins TRBV4-2 to TRBJ2-4; either TRBD1 or TRBD2 may fit D (5 bases each). Trimming pared 4 bases from V and 8 bases from J, leaving 15 bases between. The germline CDR1 and CDR2 sequences are LGHNA and YNFKEQ. The CDR3 covers 14 residues. CDR3 residues: CASSRDDSGDIQYF. The DNA of the CDR3 is TGTGCCAGCAGCCGGGATGACAGCGGCGACATTCAGTACTTC.

This sequence joins TRBV5-1 and TRBJ2-3, with TRBD2 identical over 7 bases. V dropped 1 base and J dropped 7; count of bases not matched to a gene: 18. CDR3 length: 18 residues. Germline-derived CDR1 and CDR2 are SGHRS and YFSETQ. The CDR3 DNA reads TGCGCCAGCAGCTTGAGTGCGGGACGGGGGGACCTCGGAAATACGCAGTATTTT. Protein: CASSLSAGRGDLGNTQYF. Full variable domain (outside the CDR3, taken from reference TRBV5-1 and TRBJ2-3): KAGVTQTPRYLIKTRGQQVTLSCSPISGHRSVSWYQQTPGQGLQFLFEYFSETQRNKGNFPGRFSGRQFSNSRSEMNVSTLELGDSALYLCASSLSAGRGDLGNTQYFGPGTRLTVL.

This sequence joins TRBV11-1 and TRBJ1-2; 9 bases line up with TRBD1. Germline V gene data show CDR1 as SGHAT and CDR2 as FQDESV (reference sequence). Trimming removed 1 base from V and 8 bases from J; junction bases left unmatched: 5. The CDR3 covers 14 residues. CDR3 sequence: CASSLDGTGRGYTF. The DNA for the CDR3 is TGTGCCAGCAGCTTAGATGGGACAGGGCGAGGCTACACCTTC.

The chain is built from TRBV14 and TRBJ2-1, with unresolved D. This CDR3 comprises 13 residues. The V end lost 5 bases, the J end lost 2 bases, and 7 bases lay between the germline ends. In germline, CDR1 is SGHDN, CDR2 FVKESK. In nucleotides, the CDR3 is TGTGCCAGCAGCGCCTACACCTACAATGAGCAGTTCTTC. It is translated as CASSAYTYNEQFF. Together with reference TRBV14 and TRBJ2-1, the CDR3 gives the full variable domain: EAGVTQFPSHSVIEKGQTVTLRCDPISGHDNLYWYRRVMGKEIKFLLHFVKESKQDESGMPNNRFLAERTGGTYSTLKVQPAELEDSGVYFCASSAYTYNEQFFGPGTRLTVL.

The rearrangement uses TRBV5-1 and TRBJ2-5, with 8 bases that match TRBD1. CDR1 is SGHRS, CDR2 YFSETQ, per germline. The CDR3 extends over 16 amino acids. V lost 0 bases to trimming and J lost 1 base; unmatched junction nucleotides: 5. The CDR3 here is CASSLGGQGGQETQYF. The CDR3 nucleotides are TGCGCCAGCAGCTTGGGAGGACAGGGTGGCCAAGAGACCCAGTACTTC.

The DNA of the CDR3 is TGTGCCAGCAGCGCGGGCCGCACCCCTCCGTTCTTC. Translation: CASSAGRTPPFF. The chain has TRBV6-6 and TRBJ2-1, with a tentative D call TRBD2 (5 bases). Germline-derived CDR1 and CDR2 are MNHNY and SVGAGI (reference sequence). This CDR3 spans 12 amino acids. Trimming shortened V by 6 bases and J by 15 bases, and 18 bases separated the two germline ends.

The genes are TRBV6-6 and TRBJ2-7; D is uncertain. Trimming took 2 bases from V and 0 from J, leaving 8 bases between them. The germline CDR1 and CDR2 sequences are MNHNY and SVGAGI (reference sequence). The CDR3 extends over 14 amino acids. CDR3 in DNA: TGTGCCAGCAGTTACGCCAGGCCCTCCTACGAGCAGTACTTC. This gives the protein CASSYARPSYEQYF.

This rearrangement joins TRBV29-1 to TRBJ2-5, with D possibly TRBD2 on 7 matching bases. CDR1 is SQVTM and CDR2 is ANQGSEA in the germline V gene. The CDR3 covers 14 residues. Trimming left V 2 bases short and J 4 bases short, with 14 bases between. The CDR3 DNA reads as TGCAGCGTTGAAATGGCGGGGGCGGGAGAGACCCAGTACTTC. This sequence encodes CSVEMAGAGETQYF. The complete variable domain, with remaining parts taken from reference TRBV29-1 and TRBJ2-5, reads SAVISQKPSRDICQRGTSLTIQCQVDSQVTMMFWYRQQPGQSLTLIATANQGSEATYESGFVIDKFPISRPNLTFSTLTVSNMSPEDSSIYLCSVEMAGAGETQYFGPGTRLLVL.

The V and J genes are TRBV7-2 and TRBJ2-7; no firm D call. The V gene's germline CDR1 is SGHTA and CDR2 FQGNSA. Trimming cost V 0 bases and J 5 bases, with 5 bases left between them. This CDR3 spans 12 amino acids. For the CDR3, the DNA is TGTGCCAGCAGCTTAGCCTGGGACGAGCAGTACTTC. It encodes CASSLAWDEQYF.

This chain uses TRBV23-1 with TRBJ2-4; no firm D call. TRBV23-1 is flagged as an ORF with uncertain function. Trimming removed 7 bases at V and 3 bases at J, with 19 bases between. The CDR3 is 16 amino acids. Here the CDR3 reads CASNNQVRSNKNIQYF. CDR3 DNA: TGCGCCAGCAACAATCAGGTTCGGTCAAACAAAAACATTCAGTACTTC.

J is TRBJ1-1 and V is TRBV28, with no clear D. Between the trimmed V and J ends, which lost 6 bases and 2 bases, there was a span of 4 bases. This CDR3 has 11 amino acids. Germline V gives CDR1 MDHEN, CDR2 SYDVKM. For the CDR3, the DNA is TGTGCCAGCAGGTCCAACACTGAAGCTTTCTTT. Translating it yields CASRSNTEAFF.

This sequence joins TRBV5-1 and TRBJ2-2; 8 positions match TRBD2. In germline, CDR1 is SGHRS, CDR2 YFSETQ. The CDR3 contains 17 residues. The trim removed 4 bases at V and 5 bases at J, leaving 13 bases unmatched. The CDR3 spells CASSVTTRGAGTGELFF. The CDR3 coding sequence is TGCGCCAGCAGCGTAACGACGCGGGGGGCAGGAACCGGGGAGCTGTTTTTT. The complete variable domain, with remaining parts taken from reference TRBV5-1 and TRBJ2-2, reads KAGVTQTPRYLIKTRGQQVTLSCSPISGHRSVSWYQQTPGQGLQFLFEYFSETQRNKGNFPGRFSGRQFSNSRSEMNVSTLELGDSALYLCASSVTTRGAGTGELFFGEGSRLTVL.

This rearrangement joins TRBV4-2 to TRBJ1-2; D remains unclear. Germline CDR1 reads LGHNA; CDR2 reads YNFKEQ. Trimming took 0 bases from V and 7 from J, leaving 6 bases between them. CDR3 length equals 12 residues. The CDR3 DNA is TGTGCCAGCAGCCAAGATCGGTCTGGCTACACCTTC. Its protein is CASSQDRSGYTF.

V is TRBV7-6 and J is TRBJ2-1; 8 nucleotides agree with TRBD2. J was trimmed by 7 bases and V by 3 bases; bases with no gene match: 5. This CDR3 comprises 14 residues. Germline loops: CDR1 SGHVS, CDR2 FNYEAQ. The CDR3 spells CASSLMGTSNEQFF. CDR3 DNA: TGTGCCAGCAGCTTGATGGGGACTAGTAATGAGCAGTTCTTC.